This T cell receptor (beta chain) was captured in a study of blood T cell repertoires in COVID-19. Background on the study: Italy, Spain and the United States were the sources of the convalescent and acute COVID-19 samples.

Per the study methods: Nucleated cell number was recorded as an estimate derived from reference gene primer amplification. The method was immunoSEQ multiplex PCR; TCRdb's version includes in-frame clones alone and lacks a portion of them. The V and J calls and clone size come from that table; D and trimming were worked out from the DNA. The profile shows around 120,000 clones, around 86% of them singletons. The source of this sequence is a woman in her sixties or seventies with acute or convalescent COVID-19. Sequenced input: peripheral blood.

The CDR3 region is CASGDREAQPQHF. For the CDR3, the DNA is TGTGCCAGCGGTGACAGGGAGGCTCAGCCCCAGCATTTT. V and J are TRBV19 and TRBJ1-5; 7 bases align to TRBD1. V shed 9 bases and J 6 bases; nucleotides not matched to a gene: 8. Per the germline V gene, CDR1 is LNHDA and CDR2 is SQIVND (reference sequence). The CDR3 contains 13 residues.